The 29 T cell receptor beta chains presented below share a single source sample, sequenced in a study of shared clonotypes between healthy human individuals. Sequencing used immunoSEQ multiplex PCR; TCRdb keeps in-frame clones, though not all of them. The sample consists of some 2 million clones, roughly 94% of them appearing once. The specimen was naive CD4+ T cells sorted from blood. Subset meaning: CD45RA+ positively selected. These TCRs come from a young man in good health.

A word on this clone: This sample also contains other DNA sequences that code for the same CDR3. The chain recombines TRBV2 with TRBJ2-5; TRBD1 agrees at 7 bases. Germline values: CDR1 SNHLY, CDR2 FYNNEI. The J segment lost 5 bases and the V segment lost 6 bases, leaving 3 bases of the junction unmatched. There are 12 residues in the CDR3. The CDR3 DNA reads TGTGCCAGCAGGGGGACAGTGGAGACCCAGTACTTC. The encoded protein is CASRGTVETQYF.

This rearrangement joins TRBV7-8 to TRBJ1-5; the D is unclear. Germline V lookup: CDR1 SGHVS, CDR2 FQNEAQ. This CDR3 contains 14 residues. V was trimmed by 5 bases and J by 2 bases, leaving 10 bases between them. The CDR3 loop is CASSDEVGNQPQHF. The CDR3 region has the DNA TGTGCCAGCAGCGACGAGGTGGGCAATCAGCCCCAGCATTTT.

The table lists this clone with a count of one. The chain carries TRBV14 and TRBJ2-2; possible D gene TRBD1, 6 bases. There are 17 residues in the CDR3. The germline gives CDR1 SGHDN, CDR2 FVKESK. V was shortened by 0 bases and J by 6 bases, with 17 bases between the two germline ends. The CDR3: CASSQDHTGLYAGELFF. The CDR3, as DNA: TGTGCCAGCAGCCAAGATCACACAGGGCTTTACGCCGGGGAGCTGTTTTTT.

The chain has TRBV28 and TRBJ2-7, with D perhaps given as TRBD1 or TRBD2 (5 bases each). CDR1 MDHEN and CDR2 SYDVKM come from the germline V gene. Trimming took off 8 bases at V and 2 bases at J, with 13 bases between the two ends. The CDR3 sequence is 13 residues long. The CDR3 DNA reads TGTGCCAGCCGCTGGGGACGGACCTACGAGCAGTACTTC. It yields the protein CASRWGRTYEQYF. Together with reference TRBV28 and TRBJ2-7, the CDR3 gives the full variable domain: DVKVTQSSRYLVKRTGEKVFLECVQDMDHENMFWYRQDPGLGLRLIYFSYDVKMKEKGDIPEGYSVSREKKERFSLILESASTNQTSMYLCASRWGRTYEQYFGPGTRLTVT.

This chain links TRBV4-2 with TRBJ2-1; D may be TRBD1 (5 bases). Germline V gene lookup returns CDR1 LGHNA and CDR2 YNFKEQ. The CDR3 spans 14 residues. Trimming left V 0 bases short and J 8 bases short, with 11 bases between. The CDR3 DNA reads TGTGCCAGCAGCCAAGAAGGGGCTGCAGATGAGCAGTTCTTC. Its protein is CASSQEGAADEQFF.

The V and J genes are TRBV28 and TRBJ1-5, with a weak D call TRBD1 (6 bases). V was pared by 7 bases and J by 7 bases, with 11 bases between. This CDR3 contains 12 residues. CDR1 is MDHEN, CDR2 SYDVKM, per germline. The CDR3 reads CASTDRWQPQHF. The CDR3 bases are TGTGCCAGCACCGACAGGTGGCAGCCCCAGCATTTT.

The chain carries TRBV30 and TRBJ2-7; D not certain. CDR3 length: 11 amino acids. V lost 2 bases and J 6 bases, leaving 8 bases between the germline ends. Per germline, CDR1 GTSNPN and CDR2 SVGIG (reference sequence). The CDR3 nucleotides read TGTGCCTGGAGTCTATCGATCGAGCAGTACTTC. Its translation is CAWSLSIEQYF.

In DNA, the CDR3 is TGTGCCAGTAGTATAGGCAGACAGGGGGCAAGCAATCAGCCCCAGCATTTT. This gives the protein CASSIGRQGASNQPQHF. The J gene is TRBJ1-5, the V gene TRBV19; 10 positions match TRBD1. Germline V gene sequence: CDR1 LNHDA, CDR2 SQIVND (reference sequence). This CDR3 has 17 amino acids. The V segment lost 1 base and the J segment 1 base; nucleotides outside the gene matches: 4.

The chain employs TRBV9 and TRBJ2-1, with D perhaps TRBD1 (6 bases). V lost 2 bases, J lost 6 bases, and 15 bases lay in between. Germline CDR1 reads SGDLS; CDR2 reads YYNGEE. CDR3 length: 15 residues. CDR3 in amino acids: CASSVSGEDSNEQFF. For the CDR3, the DNA is TGTGCCAGCAGCGTTTCTGGTGAGGACAGCAATGAGCAGTTCTTC.

The chain is built from TRBV5-4 and TRBJ2-7, with D tentatively TRBD1 or TRBD2 (5 bases each). The germline CDR1 and CDR2 sequences are SGHNT and YYREEE (reference sequence). The ends were cut back, 4 bases at V and 2 bases at J, with 25 bases in the middle. The CDR3 covers 18 residues. CDR3 in amino acids: CASSPPPGPGKLAYEQYF. DNA for the CDR3: TGTGCCAGCAGCCCGCCCCCGGGGCCAGGGAAACTTGCCTACGAGCAGTACTTC. The full variable domain, in which reference TRBV5-4 and TRBJ2-7 provide the parts outside the CDR3, is ETGVTQSPTHLIKTRGQQVTLRCSSQSGHNTVSWYQQALGQGPQFIFQYYREEENGRGNFPPRFSGLQFPNYSSELNVNALELDDSALYLCASSPPPGPGKLAYEQYFGPGTRLTVT.

This chain connects TRBV7-9 to TRBJ2-1; D possibly corresponds to TRBD2 (5 bases). Germline V gene lookup returns CDR1 SEHNR and CDR2 FQNEAQ (reference sequence). The CDR3 is made up of 14 amino acids. Trimming removed 1 base at V and 8 bases at J, with 12 bases between. Written as DNA, the CDR3 is TGTGCCAGCAGCTTAGTTCGGGATGGCGATGAGCAGTTCTTC. Amino acids: CASSLVRDGDEQFF.

For the CDR3, the DNA is TGTGCCAGCAGCGTAGAAACAGGGGGACAAGAGACCCAGTACTTC. Its translation is CASSVETGGQETQYF. The rearrangement links TRBV9 to TRBJ2-5, with 8 bases that match TRBD1. Per germline, CDR1 SGDLS and CDR2 YYNGEE. Germline trimming cut 0 bases from V and 2 bases from J; bases unmatched to any gene: 3. The CDR3 consists of 15 residues.

The CDR3 region is CASSVQGGNTEAFF. For the CDR3, the DNA is TGTGCCAGCAGCGTACAGGGGGGAAACACTGAAGCTTTCTTT. The genes are TRBV7-2 and TRBJ1-1; 8 positions match TRBD1. Trimming removed 5 bases from V and 2 bases from J; junction bases left unmatched: 4. The CDR3 consists of 14 residues. Germline V gene lookup returns CDR1 SGHTA and CDR2 FQGNSA. The full variable domain, in which reference TRBV7-2 and TRBJ1-1 provide the parts outside the CDR3, is GAGVSQSPSNKVTEKGKDVELRCDPISGHTALYWYRQSLGQGLEFLIYFQGNSAPDKSGLPSDRFSAERTGGSVSTLTIQRTQQEDSAVYLCASSVQGGNTEAFFGQGTRLTVV.

The chain is built from TRBV30 and TRBJ1-6; no clear D. Trimming took off 2 bases at V and 5 bases at J, with 4 bases between the two ends. The CDR3 extends over 12 amino acids. Germline V gene sequence: CDR1 GTSNPN, CDR2 SVGIG (reference sequence). The CDR3 nucleotides read TGTGCCTGGAGTCGGGATAATTCACCCCTCCACTTT. Encoded protein: CAWSRDNSPLHF. Using reference TRBV30 and TRBJ1-6 for the parts outside the CDR3, the full variable domain is SQTIHQWPATLVQPVGSPLSLECTVEGTSNPNLYWYRQAAGRGLQLLFYSVGIGQISSEVPQNLSASRPQDRQFILSSKKLLLSDSGFYLCAWSRDNSPLHFGNGTRLTVT.

The rearrangement uses TRBV6-5 and TRBJ2-1, with TRBD1 matching 7 bases. Germline V lookup: CDR1 MNHEY, CDR2 SVGAGI. V gave up 8 bases and J gave up 5 bases; unmatched junction bases: 9. The CDR3 covers 14 residues. This CDR3 is CASRRGQGNNEQFF. The CDR3 DNA is TGTGCCAGCCGTAGGGGGCAGGGGAACAATGAGCAGTTCTTC.

This chain connects TRBV18 to TRBJ1-2; D is possibly TRBD1 (5 bases). Germline CDR1 and CDR2: KGHSH and LQKENI. The CDR3 consists of 15 residues. V was cut by 3 bases and J by 8 bases, with 19 bases left in between. The CDR3 region has the DNA TGTGCCAGCTCACCGAGTCAGGGCGACGTCGGCGGCTACACCTTC. Amino acids: CASSPSQGDVGGYTF. Filled out from reference TRBV18 and TRBJ1-2, the complete variable domain reads NAGVMQNPRHLVRRRGQEARLRCSPMKGHSHVYWYRQLPEEGLKFMVYLQKENIIDESGMPKERFSAEFPKEGPSILRIQQVVRGDSAAYFCASSPSQGDVGGYTFGSGTRLTVV.

The chain joins TRBV29-1 to TRBJ1-2, with TRBD1 matching over 10 bases. The germline V gene encodes CDR1 SQVTM and CDR2 ANQGSEA. With V trimmed by 6 bases and J by 4 bases, 14 bases remained unmatched. This CDR3 contains 16 residues. The CDR3 DNA reads TGCAGCGTCTTACCGGGACAGGGGCTCACATCCTATGGCTACACCTTC. It is translated as CSVLPGQGLTSYGYTF.

This clone showed up just once. The V and J genes are TRBV10-3 and TRBJ1-2; a weak D match, TRBD1 (5 bases). The germline V gene has CDR1 ENHRY and CDR2 SYGVKD. Trimming shortened V by 6 bases and J by 7 bases, and 12 bases separated the two germline ends. The CDR3 covers 12 residues. CDR3 sequence (DNA): TGTGCCATCAGCAGTACAGGTCGTGGCTACACCTTC. Translating it yields CAISSTGRGYTF.

The chain joins TRBV11-1 to TRBJ2-1, with TRBD1 matching 7 bases. CDR1 is SGHAT, CDR2 FQDESV, per germline (reference sequence). Germline trimming cut 7 bases from V and 9 bases from J; bases unmatched to any gene: 9. The CDR3 sequence is 13 residues long. CDR3 amino acids: CASNRDSLGEQFF. The CDR3 DNA reads as TGTGCCAGCAACCGGGACAGTCTCGGTGAGCAGTTCTTC.

V usage is TRBV5-4 and J usage is TRBJ1-1, with a weak D call TRBD1 (5 bases). The CDR3 length is 15 residues. V lost 0 bases to trimming and J lost 2 bases, with 11 bases between them. Per the germline V gene, CDR1 is SGHNT and CDR2 is YYREEE (reference sequence). CDR3 residues: CASSLEQARNTEAFF. The DNA for the CDR3 is TGTGCCAGCAGCTTGGAACAGGCTAGAAACACTGAAGCTTTCTTT.

V and J are TRBV7-9 and TRBJ2-7, with D perhaps TRBD2 (5 bases). V lost 3 bases and J 7 bases, leaving 16 bases between the germline ends. CDR1 SEHNR and CDR2 FQNEAQ come from the germline V gene (reference sequence). The CDR3 length is 14 residues. The CDR3 region has the DNA TGTGCCAGCAGCTTTACCTGGGGAGACGATGAGCAGTACTTC. Protein sequence: CASSFTWGDDEQYF.

This sequence joins TRBV7-9 and TRBJ2-5; D may be TRBD1 (5 bases). Germline loops: CDR1 SEHNR, CDR2 FQNEAQ (reference sequence). Deletions cut 5 bases from V and 3 bases from J, with 7 bases between. This CDR3 contains 12 residues. The CDR3 DNA follows: TGTGCCAGCAGCCCGACAGAAGAGACCCAGTACTTC. Its protein is CASSPTEETQYF.

In the case of this clone: In the same sample, other DNA sequences code for this CDR3. The chain is built from TRBV9 and TRBJ2-5; D is undetermined. Germline V CDR1 and CDR2: SGDLS, YYNGEE. V was trimmed by 0 bases and J by 2 bases, leaving 8 bases between them. The CDR3 consists of 14 residues. The CDR3: CASSVGSLQETQYF. Written as DNA, the CDR3 is TGTGCCAGCAGCGTAGGGTCCCTGCAAGAGACCCAGTACTTC. Full variable domain (outside the CDR3, taken from reference TRBV9 and TRBJ2-5): DSGVTQTPKHLITATGQRVTLRCSPRSGDLSVYWYQQSLDQGLQFLIQYYNGEERAKGNILERFSAQQFPDLHSELNLSSLELGDSALYFCASSVGSLQETQYFGPGTRLLVL.

J is TRBJ1-2 and V is TRBV7-2; 7 bases align to TRBD1. Germline values: CDR1 SGHTA, CDR2 FQGNSA. V shed 5 bases and J 5 bases; nucleotides not matched to a gene: 5. The CDR3 length is 13 residues. The CDR3 DNA follows: TGTGCCAGCAGCCCACAGGGGAGGTATGGCTACACCTTC. The encoded protein is CASSPQGRYGYTF.

The rearrangement links TRBV30 to TRBJ1-5; D unresolved. Looked up from germline, CDR1 is GTSNPN and CDR2 is SVGIG (reference sequence). The CDR3 runs to 13 residues. Trimming removed 3 bases at V and 5 bases at J, with 11 bases between. The CDR3 coding sequence is TGTGCCTGGAGGAAAGGGAACGATCAGCCCCAGCATTTT. It codes for CAWRKGNDQPQHF.

The genes are TRBV9 and TRBJ2-2, with 7 bases aligning to TRBD2. The CDR3 totals 16 residues. CDR1 and CDR2 (germline): SGDLS, YYNGEE. J was trimmed by 2 bases and V by 0 bases; bases with no gene match: 4. The CDR3 loop is CASSVDLAANTGELFF. Here the CDR3 DNA reads TGTGCCAGCAGCGTAGACCTAGCGGCCAACACCGGGGAGCTGTTTTTT.

The chain uses TRBV28 and TRBJ1-2; the D is unclear. V was pared by 5 bases and J by 8 bases, with 15 bases between. The CDR3 has 13 residues. The germline V gene has CDR1 MDHEN and CDR2 SYDVKM. The chain's CDR3 is CASSESEVGGYTF. The DNA of the CDR3 is TGTGCCAGCAGTGAATCTGAGGTCGGGGGCTACACCTTC.

This chain joins TRBV6-6 and TRBJ1-5; 9 bases map to TRBD1. Germline CDR1 MNHNY, CDR2 SVGAGI (reference sequence). The CDR3 has 15 amino acids. V was clipped by 6 bases and J by 7 bases; unmatched bases: 10. The CDR3 sequence is CASSQDRGDEQPQHF. CDR3 coding DNA: TGTGCCAGCAGCCAGGACAGGGGAGATGAGCAGCCCCAGCATTTT.

The CDR3 DNA follows: TGCGCCAGCAGCCACCCCTGGGGAAGTGAAGCTTTCTTT. This encodes CASSHPWGSEAFF. This chain uses TRBV4-1 with TRBJ1-1; D ambiguous. The germline V and J ends were trimmed by 3 bases and 7 bases, with 12 bases remaining between them. Germline V gene data show CDR1 as MGHRA and CDR2 as YSYEKL. This CDR3 has 13 residues.